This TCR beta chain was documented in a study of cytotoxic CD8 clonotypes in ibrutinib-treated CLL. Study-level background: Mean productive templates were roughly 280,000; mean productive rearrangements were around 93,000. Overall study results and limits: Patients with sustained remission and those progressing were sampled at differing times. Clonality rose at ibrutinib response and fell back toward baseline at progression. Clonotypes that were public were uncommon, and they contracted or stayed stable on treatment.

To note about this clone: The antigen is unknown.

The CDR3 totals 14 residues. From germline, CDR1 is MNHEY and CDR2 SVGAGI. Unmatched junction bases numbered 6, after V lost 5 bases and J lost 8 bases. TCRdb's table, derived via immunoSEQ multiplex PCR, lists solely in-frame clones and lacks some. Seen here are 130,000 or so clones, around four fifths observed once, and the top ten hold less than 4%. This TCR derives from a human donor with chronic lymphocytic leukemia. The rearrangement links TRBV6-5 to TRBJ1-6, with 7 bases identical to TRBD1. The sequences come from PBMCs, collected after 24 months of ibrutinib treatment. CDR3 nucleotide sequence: TGTGCCAGCAGTCTTGTAACAGGGGATTCACCCCTCCACTTT. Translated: CASSLVTGDSPLHF.